This record covers a single T cell receptor beta chain. PCR was performed a second time for about 6 to 11 cycles using a sample-barcoded 5' primer and a J-beta primer mix. TCRdb ran MiXCR on the 5' RACE reads and lists one entry per CDR3 protein. The data hold more than 1 million distinct CDR3 sequences, with under 55% observed a single time. The sample is drawn from a study of blood T cells in healthy people across ages. Each individual donor underwent a draw of ten milliliters of peripheral blood. The V and J ends lost 3 bases and 7 bases, in that order; junction bases with no gene match: 9. Per germline, CDR1 DFQATT and CDR2 SNEGSKA (reference sequence). CDR3 size: 15 residues.

J is TRBJ1-6 and V is TRBV20-1; 7 nucleotides match TRBD1. This TCR came from an older woman in good health. Material: blood. The chain's CDR3 is CSASLRQGQNSPLHF. CDR3 DNA: TGCAGTGCTAGCCTCCGACAGGGACAGAATTCACCCCTCCACTTT.